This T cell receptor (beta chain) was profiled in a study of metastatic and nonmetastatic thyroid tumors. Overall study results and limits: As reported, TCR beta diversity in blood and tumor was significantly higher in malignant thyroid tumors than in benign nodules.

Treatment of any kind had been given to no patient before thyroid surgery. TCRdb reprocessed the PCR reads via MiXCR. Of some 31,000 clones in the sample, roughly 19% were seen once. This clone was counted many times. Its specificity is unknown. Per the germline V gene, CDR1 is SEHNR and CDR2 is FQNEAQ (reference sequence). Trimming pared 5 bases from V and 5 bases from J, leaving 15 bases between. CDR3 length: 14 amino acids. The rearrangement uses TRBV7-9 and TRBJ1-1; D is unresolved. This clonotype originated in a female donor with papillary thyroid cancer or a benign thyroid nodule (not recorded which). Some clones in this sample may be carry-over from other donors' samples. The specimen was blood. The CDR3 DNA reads TGTGCCAGCAGCGCCCTTGACCGGAGGACTGAAGCTTTCTTT. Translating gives CASSALDRRTEAFF. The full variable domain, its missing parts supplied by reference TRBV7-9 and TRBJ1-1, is DTGVSQNPRHKITKRGQNVTFRCDPISEHNRLYWYRQTLGQGPEFLTYFQNEAQLEKSRLLSDRFSAERPKGSFSTLEIQRTEQGDSAMYLCASSALDRRTEAFFGQGTRLTVV.